One sample yielded the 23 T cell receptor beta chains listed below, sequenced in a study of blood T cell repertoires in COVID-19. Produced via immunoSEQ multiplex PCR; TCRdb's table is partial and in-frame only. This table has about 190,000 clones, 86% appearing once. Sequenced input: PBMCs or T cells enriched from blood (not recorded which). All receptors come from a woman aged 40 to 55 in a cohort exposed to, infected with or recovered from COVID-19 (not recorded which).

V usage is TRBV19 and J usage is TRBJ1-4, with 9 bases that match TRBD1. V lost 6 bases and J lost 7; bases outside the gene matches: 9. Germline loops: CDR1 LNHDA, CDR2 SQIVND (reference sequence). This CDR3 comprises 15 residues. CDR3 nucleotide sequence: TGTGCCAGTAGGAAAACAGGGGGCTATGGTGAAAAACTGTTTTTT. Its protein is CASRKTGGYGEKLFF.

In its sample, this clone was seen a few times. CDR3 residues: CSASQRSRPYEQYF. In DNA form, the CDR3 reads TGCAGTGCTAGTCAGCGTAGTCGCCCCTACGAGCAGTACTTC. The chain has TRBV20-1 and TRBJ2-7; no clear D gene. Trimming cost V 3 bases and J 2 bases, with 14 bases left between them. Germline CDR1 reads DFQATT; CDR2 reads SNEGSKA (reference sequence). The CDR3 has 14 amino acids.

A word on this clone: This CDR3 is also generated by other DNA sequences in the sample. This chain uses TRBV12-3 or TRBV12-4 with TRBJ2-5; D not certain. CDR3 size: 13 residues. Trimming stripped 3 bases from V and 2 bases from J, with 7 bases between. The CDR3 reads CASSLNRQETQYF. In DNA, the CDR3 is TGTGCCAGCAGTTTGAACAGACAAGAGACCCAGTACTTC.

The V gene is TRBV12-3 or TRBV12-4, the J gene TRBJ1-1; D remains unclear. This CDR3 comprises 13 residues. Trimming took off 5 bases at V and 1 base at J, with 8 bases between the two ends. The CDR3: CASSPGSNTEAFF. In nucleotides, the CDR3 is TGTGCCAGCAGTCCAGGTTCGAACACTGAAGCTTTCTTT.

The chain recombines TRBV3-1 (or the pseudogene TRBV3-2) with TRBJ1-2, with D possibly matching TRBD1 (6 bases). The germline V and J ends were trimmed by 0 bases and 4 bases, with 15 bases remaining between them. CDR1 is LGHDT and CDR2 is YNNKEL in the germline V gene (reference sequence). The CDR3 is 16 amino acids. CDR3 in amino acids: CASSQDNRAGGYGYTF. CDR3 nucleotides: TGTGCCAGCAGCCAAGATAACAGGGCAGGTGGCTATGGCTACACCTTC.

The chain employs TRBV7-9 and TRBJ1-1; TRBD1 matches at 8 bases. Germline CDR1 is SEHNR and CDR2 is FQNEAQ (reference sequence). This CDR3 has 15 residues. The J segment lost 5 bases and the V segment lost 7 bases, leaving 12 bases of the junction unmatched. CDR3 residues: CASITGGAGGTEAFF. In nucleotides, the CDR3 is TGTGCCAGCATCACAGGGGGGGCCGGGGGAACTGAAGCTTTCTTT.

The chain couples TRBV5-1 to TRBJ1-2; unclear D gene. Germline lookup yields CDR1 SGHRS and CDR2 YFSETQ. The CDR3 is 15 residues long. Deletions cut 0 bases from V and 0 bases from J, with 9 bases between. This CDR3 is CASSLGTVANYGYTF. As DNA, the CDR3 is TGCGCCAGCAGCTTGGGAACGGTAGCTAACTATGGCTACACCTTC.

This chain connects TRBV10-1 to TRBJ1-6; no firm D call. CDR3 length equals 15 residues. Trimming cost V 0 bases and J 8 bases, with 11 bases left between them. CDR1 WNHNN and CDR2 SYGVQD come from the germline V gene (reference sequence). As DNA, the CDR3 is TGCGCCAGCAGTGAGTCGACTGAGGGCGATTCACCCCTCCACTTT. It yields the protein CASSESTEGDSPLHF.

This clone has only one observation. The V and J genes are TRBV2 and TRBJ2-3; 12 positions agree with TRBD2. V lost 6 bases, J lost 4 bases, and 8 bases stayed unmatched. The germline V gene encodes CDR1 SNHLY and CDR2 FYNNEI. The CDR3 spans 16 residues. The CDR3, as DNA: TGTGCCAGCAGCAATCGACTAGCGGGAGACGCAGATACGCAGTATTTT. This gives the protein CASSNRLAGDADTQYF.

This chain uses TRBV11-3 with TRBJ1-4; D unclear. V was clipped by 5 bases and J by 8 bases, with 18 bases between them. Germline-derived CDR1 and CDR2 are SGHNT and YENEEA. This CDR3 contains 15 residues. The CDR3 DNA sequence: TGTGCCAGCAGCCTCACTCCGGGGTTAGAAGAAAAACTGTTTTTT. Amino acids: CASSLTPGLEEKLFF.

This chain uses TRBV4-1 with TRBJ1-5, with D unclear. This CDR3 contains 14 residues. Germline lookup yields CDR1 MGHRA and CDR2 YSYEKL. V lost 4 bases and J lost 4, with 11 bases in between. The CDR3: CASSPLGGNQPQHF. The CDR3 DNA follows: TGCGCCAGCAGCCCATTGGGAGGAAATCAGCCCCAGCATTTT.

This rearrangement joins TRBV7-9 to TRBJ1-1; weak D call: TRBD1 (5 bases). Germline V gene data show CDR1 as SEHNR and CDR2 as FQNEAQ (reference sequence). The CDR3 is 15 residues long. Trimming stripped 2 bases from V and 6 bases from J, with 16 bases between. The CDR3 nucleotides read TGTGCCAGCAGCTTACGTACCGGGGGTGAGGCTGAAGCTTTCTTT. Encoded protein: CASSLRTGGEAEAFF.

This chain uses TRBV9 with TRBJ1-2, with D maybe TRBD1 (6 bases). V dropped 0 bases and J dropped 4 bases, with 16 bases sitting between them. This CDR3 has 16 amino acids. Germline lookup yields CDR1 SGDLS and CDR2 YYNGEE. DNA of the CDR3: TGTGCCAGCAGCGTAGATGTCCAGGGGAGCATCTATGGCTACACCTTC. Translating gives CASSVDVQGSIYGYTF.

The chain links TRBV16 to TRBJ2-7, with 7 bases fitting TRBD1. This CDR3 is built from 15 residues. V gave up 4 bases and J gave up 1 base; unmatched junction bases: 7. Looked up from germline, CDR1 is KGHSY and CDR2 is FQNENV. In DNA, the CDR3 is TGTGCCAGCAGCCCCCGCCGGACAGGATCCTACGAGCAGTACTTC. Translation: CASSPRRTGSYEQYF.

This sequence joins TRBV2 and TRBJ2-3; 8 bases map to TRBD2. Germline loops: CDR1 SNHLY, CDR2 FYNNEI. Trimming removed 6 bases from V and 7 bases from J; junction bases left unmatched: 12. The CDR3 consists of 15 residues. CDR3 loop: CASRSQAAGEHTQYF. The CDR3 nucleotides read TGTGCCAGCAGGTCTCAGGCAGCGGGGGAGCATACGCAGTATTTT.

The J gene is TRBJ2-1, the V gene TRBV6-2 or TRBV6-3; the match to TRBD1 covers 9 bases. Losses at the gene ends were 6 bases for V and 6 bases for J; bases not matched to a gene: 6. The germline gives CDR1 MNHEY, CDR2 SVGEGT. The CDR3 covers 14 residues. This chain's CDR3 is CASSRDREGNEQFF. DNA for the CDR3: TGTGCCAGCAGCCGGGACAGGGAGGGCAATGAGCAGTTCTTC.

The rearrangement uses TRBV6-5 and TRBJ1-2, with D possibly matching TRBD1 (6 bases). The CDR3 totals 15 residues. V lost 2 bases and J lost 7, with 17 bases in between. Germline V gene data show CDR1 as MNHEY and CDR2 as SVGAGI. CDR3 sequence: CASSYRHGRGFGYTF. The DNA of the CDR3 is TGTGCCAGCAGTTACCGTCACGGCAGGGGATTTGGCTACACCTTC.

This chain connects TRBV10-3 to TRBJ1-2, with TRBD1 matching 8 bases. Germline V gene sequence: CDR1 ENHRY, CDR2 SYGVKD. The CDR3 is 17 residues long. The V and J ends lost 2 bases and 5 bases, in that order; junction bases with no gene match: 13. CDR3 sequence reads: CAISETQTGDLSYGYTF. CDR3 bases: TGTGCCATCAGTGAGACACAGACAGGGGATCTTAGTTATGGCTACACCTTC.

The V gene is TRBV3-1 (or the pseudogene TRBV3-2), the J gene TRBJ2-3; D perhaps matches TRBD2 (6 bases). Germline V CDR1 and CDR2: LGHDT, YNNKEL (reference sequence). V gave up 4 bases and J gave up 1 base, with 15 bases separating them. This CDR3 has 16 amino acids. CDR3 loop: CASSRLVREGTDTQYF. The CDR3 DNA sequence: TGTGCCAGCAGCCGCCTTGTGAGGGAGGGCACAGATACGCAGTATTTT.

The chain combines TRBV19 with TRBJ1-5, with 8 bases identical to TRBD1. This CDR3 spans 14 amino acids. Germline V gene lookup returns CDR1 LNHDA and CDR2 SQIVND (reference sequence). V shed 5 bases, J shed 6 bases, and the junction held 6 bases outside the gene matches. In DNA, the CDR3 is TGTGCCAGTAGTGGGCAGGGGGCGATTCAGCCCCAGCATTTT. Translated: CASSGQGAIQPQHF.

V and J are TRBV24-1 and TRBJ2-5; D is undetermined. Germline V lookup: CDR1 KGHDR, CDR2 SFDVKD. Trimming shortened V by 5 bases and J by 5 bases, and 11 bases separated the two germline ends. CDR3 length: 13 amino acids. The CDR3 sequence is CATSAGFGETQYF. CDR3 nucleotide sequence: TGTGCCACCAGTGCTGGGTTCGGGGAGACCCAGTACTTC.

The V call is TRBV7-9, the J call TRBJ2-3; TRBD2 matches 8 bases. Germline values: CDR1 SEHNR, CDR2 FQNEAQ (reference sequence). The CDR3 sequence is 12 residues long. The CDR3 loop is CASGGSTDTQYF. CDR3 DNA: TGTGCTTCGGGGGGGTCCACAGATACGCAGTATTTT.

The chain links TRBV2 to TRBJ2-7; 10 bases are a match to TRBD2. Germline CDR1 and CDR2: SNHLY and FYNNEI. V trimming: 1 base; J trimming: 3 bases; junction bases outside the gene matches: 3. The CDR3 runs to 15 residues. The CDR3 sequence is CASSEGLAGVYEQYF. CDR3 DNA sequence: TGTGCCAGCAGTGAAGGCCTAGCGGGGGTCTACGAGCAGTACTTC. Filled out from reference TRBV2 and TRBJ2-7, the complete variable domain reads EPEVTQTPSHQVTQMGQEVILRCVPISNHLYFYWYRQILGQKVEFLVSFYNNEISEKSEIFDDQFSVERPDGSNFTLKIRSTKLEDSAMYFCASSEGLAGVYEQYFGPGTRLTVT.